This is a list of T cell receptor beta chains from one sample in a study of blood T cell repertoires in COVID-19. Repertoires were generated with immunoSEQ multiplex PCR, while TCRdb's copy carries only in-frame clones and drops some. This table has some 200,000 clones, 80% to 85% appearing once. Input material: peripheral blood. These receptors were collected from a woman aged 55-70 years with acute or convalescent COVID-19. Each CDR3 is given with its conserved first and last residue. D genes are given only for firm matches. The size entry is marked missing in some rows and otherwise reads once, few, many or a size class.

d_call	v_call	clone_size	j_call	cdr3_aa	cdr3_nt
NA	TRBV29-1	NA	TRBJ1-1	CSVGIRAQMNTEAFF	TGCAGCGTTGGTATCAGGGCCCAGATGAACACTGAAGCTTTCTTT
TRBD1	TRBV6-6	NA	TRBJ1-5	CASRDRRGQPQHF	TGTGCCAGCAGGGACAGGAGAGGTCAGCCCCAGCATTTT
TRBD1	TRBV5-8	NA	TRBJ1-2	CASSLAKQGDGYTF	TGTGCCAGCAGCTTGGCCAAGCAGGGGGATGGCTACACCTTC
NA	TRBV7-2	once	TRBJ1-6	CASSLGQISYNSPLHF	TGTGCCAGCAGCTTAGGGCAGATCTCCTATAATTCACCCCTCCACTTT
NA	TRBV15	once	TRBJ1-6	CATSRDQNSPLHF	TGTGCCACCAGCAGAGATCAAAATTCACCCCTCCACTTT
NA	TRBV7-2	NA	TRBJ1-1	CASSLGRYTEAFF	TGTGCCAGCAGCTTAGGGAGGTACACTGAAGCTTTCTTT
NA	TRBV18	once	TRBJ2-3	CASSPLVTDTQYF	TGTGCCAGCTCACCACTAGTCACAGATACGCAGTATTTT
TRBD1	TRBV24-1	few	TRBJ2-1	CATSATGGNEQFF	TGTGCCACCAGTGCGACAGGGGGGAATGAGCAGTTCTTC
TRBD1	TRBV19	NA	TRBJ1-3	CASSEAQGGTGNTIYF	TGTGCCAGTAGTGAAGCACAGGGGGGGACTGGAAACACCATATATTTT
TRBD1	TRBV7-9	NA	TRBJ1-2	CASSPSGTGSRRGGYTF	TGTGCCAGCAGCCCCTCCGGGACAGGGAGTCGCCGGGGTGGCTACACCTTC
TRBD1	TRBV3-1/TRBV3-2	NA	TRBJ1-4	CASSRGQGVNEKLFF	TGTGCCAGCAGCCGGGGCCAGGGGGTGAATGAAAAACTGTTTTTT
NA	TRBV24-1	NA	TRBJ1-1	CATRAGSNTEAFF	TGTGCCACCAGGGCAGGCTCGAACACTGAAGCTTTCTTT
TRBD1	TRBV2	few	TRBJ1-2	CASSVGQGPYGYTF	TGTGCCAGCAGTGTCGGACAGGGACCCTATGGCTACACCTTC
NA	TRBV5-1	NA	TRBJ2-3	CASSLVAGADTQYF	TGCGCCAGCAGCTTGGTGGCGGGGGCGGATACGCAGTATTTT
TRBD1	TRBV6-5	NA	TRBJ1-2	CASTPGQKYGYTF	TGTGCCAGCACCCCGGGACAGAAATATGGCTACACCTTC
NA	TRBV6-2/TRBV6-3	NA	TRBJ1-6	CASSYSTRASYNSPLHF	TGTGCCAGCAGTTACTCGACGCGGGCCTCCTATAATTCACCCCTCCACTTT
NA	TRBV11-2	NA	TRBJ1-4	CASSLVSGNEKLFF	TGTGCCAGCAGCTTAGTTTCGGGTAATGAAAAACTGTTTTTT
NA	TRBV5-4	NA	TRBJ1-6	CASAALPSNNSPLHF	TGTGCCAGCGCGGCCTTGCCTTCTAATAATTCACCCCTCCACTTT
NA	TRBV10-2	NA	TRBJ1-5	CASSDRVWPQHF	TGCGCCAGCAGTGACCGAGTGTGGCCCCAGCATTTT
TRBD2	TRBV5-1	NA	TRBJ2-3	CASSLTPAGGTDTQYF	TGCGCCAGCAGCTTAACCCCTGCGGGGGGCACAGATACGCAGTATTTT
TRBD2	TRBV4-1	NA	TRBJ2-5	CASMALAGGPETQYF	TGCGCCAGCATGGCGCTAGCGGGGGGGCCGGAGACCCAGTACTTC
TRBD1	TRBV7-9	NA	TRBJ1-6	CASSPYVNRGFNSPLHF	TGTGCCAGCAGCCCCTACGTCAACAGGGGATTCAATTCACCCCTCCACTTT